The sequence of this T cell receptor (beta chain) was determined in a study of blood T cells in healthy people across ages. It was with a sample-barcoded 5' primer and a J-beta primer mix that a second PCR of about 6 to 11 cycles was run. One entry per CDR3 protein results from TCRdb running MiXCR on the 5' RACE reads. The repertoire holds more than 1.4 million distinct CDR3 sequences, with about 43% as singletons. This clonotype was observed a few times. This CDR3 is 16 amino acids long. V lost 0 bases, J lost 0 bases, and 12 bases lay in between. In germline, CDR1 is DFQATT, CDR2 SNEGSKA (reference sequence).

This chain uses TRBV20-1 with TRBJ2-1; either TRBD1 or TRBD2 may supply D (5 bases each). What was sequenced was blood. This TCR was sampled from a woman aged 18-29 years in good health. Here the CDR3 DNA reads TGCAGTGCTAGAGATCAGGGACCTAGCTCCTACAATGAGCAGTTCTTC. Its translation: CSARDQGPSSYNEQFF.